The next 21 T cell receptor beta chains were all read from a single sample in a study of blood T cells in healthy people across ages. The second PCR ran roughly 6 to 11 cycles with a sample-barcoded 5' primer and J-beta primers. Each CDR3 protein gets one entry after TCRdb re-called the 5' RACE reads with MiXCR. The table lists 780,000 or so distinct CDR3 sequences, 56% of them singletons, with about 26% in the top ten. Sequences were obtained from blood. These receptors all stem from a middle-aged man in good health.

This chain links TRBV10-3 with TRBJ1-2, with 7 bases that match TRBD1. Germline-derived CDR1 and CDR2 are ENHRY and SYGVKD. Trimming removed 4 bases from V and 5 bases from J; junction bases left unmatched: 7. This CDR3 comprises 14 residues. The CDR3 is CAISGGQNEYGYTF. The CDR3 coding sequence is TGTGCCATCAGTGGGGGACAGAACGAATATGGCTACACCTTC.

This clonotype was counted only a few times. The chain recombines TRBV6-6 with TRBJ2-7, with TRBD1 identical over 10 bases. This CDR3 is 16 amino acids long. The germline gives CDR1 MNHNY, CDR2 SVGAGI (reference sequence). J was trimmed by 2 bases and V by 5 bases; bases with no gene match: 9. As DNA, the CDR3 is TGTGCCAGCAGTATTCCCCCGGGACAGGGGACCTACGAGCAGTACTTC. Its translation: CASSIPPGQGTYEQYF.

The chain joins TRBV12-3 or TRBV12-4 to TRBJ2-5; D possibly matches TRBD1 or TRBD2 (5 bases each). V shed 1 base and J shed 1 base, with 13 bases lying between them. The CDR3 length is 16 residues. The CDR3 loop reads CASSLGALGVQETQYF. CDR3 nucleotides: TGTGCCAGCAGTTTAGGGGCATTGGGGGTCCAAGAGACCCAGTACTTC.

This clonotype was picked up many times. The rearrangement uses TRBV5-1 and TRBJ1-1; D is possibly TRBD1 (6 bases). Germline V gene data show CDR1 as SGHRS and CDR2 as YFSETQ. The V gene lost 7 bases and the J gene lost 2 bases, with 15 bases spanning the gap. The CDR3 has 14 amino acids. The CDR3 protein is CASFTQGANTEAFF. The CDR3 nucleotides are TGCGCCAGCTTCACACAGGGAGCAAACACTGAAGCTTTCTTT.

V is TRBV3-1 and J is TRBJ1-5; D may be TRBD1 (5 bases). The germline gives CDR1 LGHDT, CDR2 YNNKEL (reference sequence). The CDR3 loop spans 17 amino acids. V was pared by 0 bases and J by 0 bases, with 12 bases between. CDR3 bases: TGTGCCAGCAGCCAAGATTGGGGCAGCGATAGCAATCAGCCCCAGCATTTT. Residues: CASSQDWGSDSNQPQHF.

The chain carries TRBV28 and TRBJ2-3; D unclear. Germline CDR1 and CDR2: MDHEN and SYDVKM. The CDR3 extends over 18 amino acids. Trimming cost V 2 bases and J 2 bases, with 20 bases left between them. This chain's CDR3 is CASSLRKVKGSPTDTQYF. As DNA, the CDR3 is TGTGCCAGCAGTTTAAGAAAGGTCAAGGGCAGCCCCACAGATACGCAGTATTTT. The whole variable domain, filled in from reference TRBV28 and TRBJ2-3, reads DVKVTQSSRYLVKRTGEKVFLECVQDMDHENMFWYRQDPGLGLRLIYFSYDVKMKEKGDIPEGYSVSREKKERFSLILESASTNQTSMYLCASSLRKVKGSPTDTQYFGPGTRLTVL.

The CDR3 DNA sequence: TGCGCCAGCAGCTTGGGACAGGGGGCCGCAGAATACGAGCAGTACTTC. Its translation: CASSLGQGAAEYEQYF. This rearrangement joins TRBV5-1 to TRBJ2-7; TRBD1 matches 10 bases. There are 16 residues in the CDR3. The J segment lost 4 bases and the V segment lost 0 bases, leaving 7 bases of the junction unmatched. CDR1 SGHRS and CDR2 YFSETQ come from the germline V gene.

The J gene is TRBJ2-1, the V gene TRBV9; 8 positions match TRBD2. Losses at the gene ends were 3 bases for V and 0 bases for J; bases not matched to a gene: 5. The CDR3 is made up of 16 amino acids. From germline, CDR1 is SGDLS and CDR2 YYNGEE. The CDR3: CASSGPSGGSYNEQFF. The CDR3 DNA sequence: TGTGCCAGCAGCGGACCGAGCGGGGGCTCCTACAATGAGCAGTTCTTC.

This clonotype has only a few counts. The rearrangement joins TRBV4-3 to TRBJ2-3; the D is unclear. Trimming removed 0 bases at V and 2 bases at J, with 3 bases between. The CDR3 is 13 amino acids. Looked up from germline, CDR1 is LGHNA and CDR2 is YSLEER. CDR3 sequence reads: CASSQELTDTQYF. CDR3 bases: TGCGCCAGCAGCCAAGAGCTCACAGATACGCAGTATTTT.

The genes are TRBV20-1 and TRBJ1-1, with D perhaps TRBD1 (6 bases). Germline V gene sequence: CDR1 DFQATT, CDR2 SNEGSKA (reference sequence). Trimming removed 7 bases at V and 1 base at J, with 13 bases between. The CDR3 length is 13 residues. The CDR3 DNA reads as TGCAGTGAAGTGTCCAGGGGGAACACTGAAGCTTTCTTT. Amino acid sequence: CSEVSRGNTEAFF.

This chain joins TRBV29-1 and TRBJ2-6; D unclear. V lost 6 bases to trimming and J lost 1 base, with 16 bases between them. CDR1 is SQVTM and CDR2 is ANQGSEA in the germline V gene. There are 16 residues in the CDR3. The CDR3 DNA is TGCAGCGTACAGACTGACGTTGGGTCTGGGGCCAACGTCCTGACTTTC. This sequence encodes CSVQTDVGSGANVLTF. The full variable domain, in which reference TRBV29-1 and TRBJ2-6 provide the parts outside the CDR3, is SAVISQKPSRDICQRGTSLTIQCQVDSQVTMMFWYRQQPGQSLTLIATANQGSEATYESGFVIDKFPISRPNLTFSTLTVSNMSPEDSSIYLCSVQTDVGSGANVLTFGAGSRLTVL.

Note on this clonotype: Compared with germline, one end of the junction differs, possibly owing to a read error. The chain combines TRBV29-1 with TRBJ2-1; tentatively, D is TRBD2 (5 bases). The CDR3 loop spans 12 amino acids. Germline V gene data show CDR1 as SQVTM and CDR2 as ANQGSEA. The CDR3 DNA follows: TGTGCCCTAGCTGAGACCTACAATGAGCAGTTCTTC. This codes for CALAETYNEQFF.

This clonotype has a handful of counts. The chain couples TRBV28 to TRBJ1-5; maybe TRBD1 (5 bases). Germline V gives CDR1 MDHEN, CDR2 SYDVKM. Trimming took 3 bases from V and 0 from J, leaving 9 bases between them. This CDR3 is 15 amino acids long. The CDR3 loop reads CASSLLQGSNQPQHF. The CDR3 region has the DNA TGTGCCAGCAGTTTGCTCCAGGGTAGCAATCAGCCCCAGCATTTT. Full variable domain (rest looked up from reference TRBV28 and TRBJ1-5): DVKVTQSSRYLVKRTGEKVFLECVQDMDHENMFWYRQDPGLGLRLIYFSYDVKMKEKGDIPEGYSVSREKKERFSLILESASTNQTSMYLCASSLLQGSNQPQHFGDGTRLSIL.

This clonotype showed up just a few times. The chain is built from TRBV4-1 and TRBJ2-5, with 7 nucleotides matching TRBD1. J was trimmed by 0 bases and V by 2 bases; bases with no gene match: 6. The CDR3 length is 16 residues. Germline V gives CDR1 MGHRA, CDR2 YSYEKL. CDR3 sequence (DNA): TGCGCCAGCAGCCAACAAGGACAGGCAAACCAAGAGACCCAGTACTTC. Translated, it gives CASSQQGQANQETQYF.

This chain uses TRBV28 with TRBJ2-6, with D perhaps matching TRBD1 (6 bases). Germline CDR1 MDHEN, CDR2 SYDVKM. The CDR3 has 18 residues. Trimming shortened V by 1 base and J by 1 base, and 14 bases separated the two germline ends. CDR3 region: CASSLSSGHPSGANVLTF. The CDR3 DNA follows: TGTGCCAGCAGTTTATCATCGGGACACCCATCTGGGGCCAACGTCCTGACTTTC.

The CDR3, as DNA: TGTGCCAGCAGGCCTTCTGGGGGCCAAGAGACCCAGTACTTC. This translates into CASRPSGGQETQYF. V is TRBV7-2 and J is TRBJ2-5, with D perhaps being TRBD1 or TRBD2 (5 bases each). The CDR3 loop spans 14 amino acids. The germline V and J ends were trimmed by 6 bases and 1 base, with 12 bases remaining between them. Germline CDR1 SGHTA, CDR2 FQGNSA.

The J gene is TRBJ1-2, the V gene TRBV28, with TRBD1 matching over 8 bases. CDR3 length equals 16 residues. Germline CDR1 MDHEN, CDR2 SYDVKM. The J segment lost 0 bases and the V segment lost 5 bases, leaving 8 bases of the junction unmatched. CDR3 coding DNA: TGTGCCAGCAGTACGGACAGGGTCTTATCTAACTATGGCTACACCTTC. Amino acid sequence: CASSTDRVLSNYGYTF.

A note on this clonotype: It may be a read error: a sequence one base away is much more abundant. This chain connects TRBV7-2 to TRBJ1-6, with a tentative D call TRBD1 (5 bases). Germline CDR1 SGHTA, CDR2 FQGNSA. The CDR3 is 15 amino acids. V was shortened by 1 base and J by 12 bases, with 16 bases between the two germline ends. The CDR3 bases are TGTGCCAGCAGCTTAGAGGTCCAGGGTATCTTACCCCTCCACTTT. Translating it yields CASSLEVQGILPLHF.

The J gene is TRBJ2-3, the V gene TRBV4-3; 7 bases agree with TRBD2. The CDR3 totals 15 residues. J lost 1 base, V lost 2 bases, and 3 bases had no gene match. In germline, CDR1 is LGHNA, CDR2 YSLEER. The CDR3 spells CASSQLAEGTDTQYF. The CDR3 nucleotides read TGCGCCAGCAGCCAACTAGCGGAGGGCACAGATACGCAGTATTTT.

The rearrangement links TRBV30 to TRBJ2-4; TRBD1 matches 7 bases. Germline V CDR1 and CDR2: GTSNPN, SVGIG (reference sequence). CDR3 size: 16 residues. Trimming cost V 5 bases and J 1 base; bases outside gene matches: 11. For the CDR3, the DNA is TGTGCCTGGGCGAACAGGGGTAAAAGGGCCAAAAACATTCAGTACTTC. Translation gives CAWANRGKRAKNIQYF.

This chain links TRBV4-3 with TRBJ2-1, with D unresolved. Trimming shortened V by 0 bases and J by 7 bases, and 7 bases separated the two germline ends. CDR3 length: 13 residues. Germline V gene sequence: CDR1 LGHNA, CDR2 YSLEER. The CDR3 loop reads CASSQDSRNEQFF. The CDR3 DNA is TGCGCCAGCAGCCAAGACTCCCGGAATGAGCAGTTCTTC.